These 2 T cell receptor beta chains were all obtained from the same sample, sequenced in a study of T cells after posttransplantation cyclophosphamide. Cyclophosphamide on days +3 and +4 followed busulfan-fludarabine conditioning and a marrow graft. The assay was immunoSEQ multiplex PCR, and TCRdb's table has in-frame clones only and misses some. The sample was found to contain about 12,000 clones, and every one recurs. The starting material was PBMCs, obtained after allogeneic stem cell transplant with posttransplant cyclophosphamide. The receptors originated from a female patient aged 35 to 55 who received an allogeneic stem cell transplant from a related donor, was CMV-positive, and had acute GVHD only. Some of the T cells might come from the graft donor.

The table lists this clone with many counts. The genes are TRBV6-1 and TRBJ2-2, with TRBD2 matching over 15 bases. From germline, CDR1 is MNHNS and CDR2 SASEGT. V gave up 0 bases and J gave up 6 bases; unmatched junction bases: 8. The CDR3 extends over 19 amino acids. Written as DNA, the CDR3 is TGTGCCAGCAGTGAAGCAAGGACTAGCGGGAGGGGGATATCCGGGGAGCTGTTTTTT. This gives the protein CASSEARTSGRGISGELFF.

A few counts support this clone. The V gene is TRBV15, the J gene TRBJ1-6, with a weak D call TRBD1 (6 bases). The V gene lost 5 bases and the J gene lost 9 bases, with 14 bases spanning the gap. Germline assignment: CDR1 LNHNV and CDR2 YYDKDF (reference sequence). The CDR3 has 14 amino acids. CDR3 protein: CATSFQGSGSPLHF. The CDR3 bases are TGTGCCACCAGCTTCCAGGGGTCTGGTTCACCCCTCCACTTT.